The rows below give T cell receptor beta chains drawn from one sample of a study of blood T cell repertoires in COVID-19. TCRdb's copy holds only in-frame clones and misses some; the assay was immunoSEQ multiplex PCR. This sample carries 100,000 to 120,000 clones, less than 85% of them seen once, and the ten largest clones take 1.5% to 2%. The sample comprised peripheral blood. The receptors shown here come from a woman in her 40s with acute or convalescent COVID-19. CDR3s include the opening cysteine and the closing phenylalanine or tryptophan. Each record gives: V gene, J gene, CDR3 protein.

v_call: TRBV2
j_call: TRBJ1-2
cdr3_aa: CASRSQGGGGYTF

v_call: TRBV15
j_call: TRBJ1-5
cdr3_aa: CATSVLPGNNQPQHF

v_call: TRBV7-2
j_call: TRBJ2-2
cdr3_aa: CASSPTFVYSNTGELFF

v_call: TRBV5-1
j_call: TRBJ1-4
cdr3_aa: CASSLDGRGASTNEKLFF

v_call: TRBV20-1
j_call: TRBJ2-6
cdr3_aa: CSASGDAGANVLTF

v_call: TRBV5-5
j_call: TRBJ2-1
cdr3_aa: CASNVKDRGNEQFF

v_call: TRBV19
j_call: TRBJ1-2
cdr3_aa: CASSEDRSYGYTF

v_call: TRBV9
j_call: TRBJ2-5
cdr3_aa: CASSVGYSEGQETQYF

v_call: TRBV2
j_call: TRBJ2-5
cdr3_aa: CASSQDRQETQYF

v_call: TRBV28
j_call: TRBJ2-3
cdr3_aa: CASSLYTDSGRTQYF

v_call: TRBV6-2/TRBV6-3
j_call: TRBJ1-2
cdr3_aa: CASSLMTTGYTF

v_call: TRBV19
j_call: TRBJ2-2
cdr3_aa: CASSIRSGTSRTGELFF

v_call: TRBV5-1
j_call: TRBJ1-1
cdr3_aa: CASSLGGTARTEAFF

v_call: TRBV3-1/TRBV3-2
j_call: TRBJ1-5
cdr3_aa: CASSRRQINQPQHF

v_call: TRBV7-2
j_call: TRBJ2-2
cdr3_aa: CASSSRQGVTGELFF

v_call: TRBV12-3/TRBV12-4
j_call: TRBJ2-1
cdr3_aa: CASMAGGPGEQFF

v_call: TRBV2
j_call: TRBJ2-3
cdr3_aa: CASSLAGGLADTQYF

v_call: TRBV6-6
j_call: TRBJ2-2
cdr3_aa: CASKGTSNTGELFF

v_call: TRBV7-2
j_call: TRBJ1-1
cdr3_aa: CASSRGQGALNTEAFF

v_call: TRBV6-5
j_call: TRBJ1-2
cdr3_aa: CASRGQVGYGYTF

v_call: TRBV12-1
j_call: TRBJ1-5
cdr3_aa: CASSPRDRGYQPQHF

v_call: TRBV5-1
j_call: TRBJ2-1
cdr3_aa: CASSLVGDREQFF

v_call: TRBV5-5
j_call: TRBJ2-7
cdr3_aa: CASSLDPSGGTYEQYF

v_call: TRBV29-1
j_call: TRBJ2-5
cdr3_aa: CSVPGDRTGETQYF

v_call: TRBV18
j_call: TRBJ2-1
cdr3_aa: CASSPPVAGGKGEQFF

v_call: TRBV29-1
j_call: TRBJ2-7
cdr3_aa: CSVEIPVGSYEQYF

v_call: TRBV29-1
j_call: TRBJ1-2
cdr3_aa: CSVDLGGFDGYTF

v_call: TRBV28
j_call: TRBJ2-3
cdr3_aa: CASTPAGGPDTQYF

v_call: TRBV7-2
j_call: TRBJ1-6
cdr3_aa: CASSLGWRNNSPLHF

v_call: TRBV4-1
j_call: TRBJ2-5
cdr3_aa: CASSQGGQGQPATQYF